This T cell receptor (beta chain) comes out of a study of T-cell reconstitution after alpha-beta-depleted transplantation in children. Construction of the TCRbeta library involved unique molecular identifiers. TCRdb re-derived calls from the PCR reads in MiXCR, one entry per CDR3 protein. The sample contains some 450,000 distinct CDR3 sequences, approximately 41% of which appear only once. Study-wide findings and caveats: Surviving recipient T cells and thymic progenitors produced the high day-60 TCRbeta diversity seen in some patients. By one year post-transplant, T-cell counts and diversity largely arose from T cells that were newly produced.

There are a few counts of this clonotype. Antigen: not known. This TCR came from a girl aged 2 to 9 with aplastic anemia, due to receive a stem cell transplant. The sample was PBMCs, taken before TCRalphabeta/CD19-depleted stem cell transplant.

CDR3 sequence: CASSQEAGGHYEQYF. In DNA form, the CDR3 reads TGTGCCAGCAGCCAAGAAGCAGGGGGTCACTACGAGCAGTACTTC. The chain has TRBV14 and TRBJ2-7; TRBD1 matches at 7 bases. Germline V gives CDR1 SGHDN, CDR2 FVKESK. The length of the CDR3 is 15 residues. Trimming took 0 bases from V and 3 from J; bases not matched to a gene: 5.